This TCR beta chain stems from a study of T cell responses to AZD1222 COVID-19 vaccine. The data were produced by immunoSEQ multiplex PCR, yet TCRdb's version contains in-frame clones alone and is incomplete. The repertoire holds around 120,000 clones, with approximately 85% as singletons. To note about this clone: Its antigen remains unknown.

Overall study results and limits: The repertoires were collected only after the peak T cell response. Reportedly, nearly half the spike-specific TCRs target unmutated variant regions. Females outnumbered males among donors, who were mostly white British; clonal diversity was possibly underestimated. Vaccine-associated CD4 TCRs ranged over spike, dominating at 160-218 and 743-854.

CDR3 length equals 16 residues. Germline CDR1 MGHRA, CDR2 YSYEKL. Trimming took off 1 base at V and 3 bases at J, with 15 bases between the two ends. V is TRBV4-1 and J is TRBJ2-5; a weak D match, TRBD1 (5 bases). The specimen comprised peripheral blood, sampled on day 0 of MenACWY control vaccination. The clonotype originates from an adult in good health. The CDR3 nucleotides are TGCGCCAGCAGCCAAGCTTTGCAGGGCGACAAAGAGACCCAGTACTTC. Protein sequence: CASSQALQGDKETQYF.